The 28 T cell receptor beta chains given below trace back to one sample, sequenced in a study of T cells after yellow fever vaccination. MiXCR was run by TCRdb on the 5' RACE reads, yielding one entry per CDR3 protein. The table includes around 610,000 distinct CDR3 sequences, about 14% detected once. The sample in question was PBMCs, obtained on the day of the yellow fever booster vaccination. The source is a man aged 30-40 years who received the YFV17D yellow fever vaccine.

Many counts were recorded for this clonotype. The CDR3 nucleotides read TGTGCCAGCAGCCAAGCTGATACTGTAGCCAAAAACATTCAGTACTTC. Residues: CASSQADTVAKNIQYF. The chain links TRBV4-2 to TRBJ2-4; D ambiguous. CDR3 length: 16 amino acids. The ends were cut back, 1 base at V and 0 bases at J, with 10 bases in the middle. The germline gives CDR1 LGHNA, CDR2 YNFKEQ.

This clonotype was seen ten or more times. CDR3 residues: CASSHQVYEQYF. In nucleotides, the CDR3 is TGTGCCAGCAGTCACCAAGTGTACGAGCAGTACTTC. V and J are TRBV6-2 or TRBV6-3 and TRBJ2-7; no reliable D call. V was pared by 5 bases and J by 4 bases, with 9 bases between. Per germline, CDR1 MNHEY and CDR2 SVGEGT. The CDR3 sequence is 12 residues long.

This clonotype was counted a few times. The gene calls are TRBV5-5 and TRBJ1-1; D is ambiguous. The CDR3 runs 15 residues. V was shortened by 0 bases and J by 1 base, with 10 bases between the two germline ends. The V gene's germline CDR1 is SGHKS and CDR2 YYEKEE (reference sequence). CDR3 region: CASSLEGLANTEAFF. In DNA, the CDR3 is TGTGCCAGCAGCTTGGAAGGTCTGGCGAACACTGAAGCTTTCTTT.

The chain combines TRBV7-9 with TRBJ2-7; 12 positions match TRBD2. The germline V gene encodes CDR1 SEHNR and CDR2 FQNEAQ (reference sequence). V lost 3 bases to trimming and J lost 7 bases; unmatched junction nucleotides: 4. The CDR3 length is 14 residues. The CDR3 loop is CASSFLAGGREQYF. The CDR3 bases are TGTGCCAGCAGCTTCCTAGCGGGAGGGCGAGAGCAGTACTTC.

The chain carries TRBV7-2 and TRBJ2-7; D possibly corresponds to TRBD1 (5 bases). This CDR3 is 16 amino acids long. Germline V gene lookup returns CDR1 SGHTA and CDR2 FQGNSA. Trimming cost V 1 base and J 5 bases, with 18 bases left between them. The chain's CDR3 is CASSLGRVASRDEQYF. For the CDR3, the DNA is TGTGCCAGCAGCTTAGGCAGGGTTGCCTCTAGGGACGAGCAGTACTTC.

The V gene is TRBV24-1, the J gene TRBJ2-7; maybe TRBD1 (5 bases). Germline CDR1 reads KGHDR; CDR2 reads SFDVKD. The V and J ends lost 4 bases and 5 bases respectively, with 14 bases between them. CDR3 length equals 14 residues. CDR3 sequence reads: CATSDPYRFHEQYF. The CDR3, as DNA: TGTGCCACCAGTGACCCCTACAGGTTCCACGAGCAGTACTTC.

This chain joins TRBV7-8 and TRBJ2-5, with D maybe TRBD1 (5 bases). The CDR3 has 14 amino acids. V lost 5 bases to trimming and J lost 5 bases, with 15 bases between them. The germline V gene encodes CDR1 SGHVS and CDR2 FQNEAQ. The CDR3 coding sequence is TGTGCCAGCAGCAATTCTCAGGGTTGGGAGACCCAGTACTTC. Translating it yields CASSNSQGWETQYF.

The V gene is TRBV20-1, the J gene TRBJ2-7, with a possible D match to TRBD2 (5 bases). This CDR3 comprises 15 residues. From germline, CDR1 is DFQATT and CDR2 SNEGSKA (reference sequence). Between the trimmed V and J ends, which lost 4 bases and 6 bases, there was a span of 22 bases. The CDR3 DNA sequence: TGCAGTGCTACCTCCCACACTTTAGGGAGAGGCGAGCAGTACTTC. Translation: CSATSHTLGRGEQYF.

This clonotype turned up a few times. This chain connects TRBV12-3 or TRBV12-4 to TRBJ1-3; no clear D gene. The CDR3 consists of 12 residues. The V end was cut by 6 bases, the J end by 4 bases, with 7 bases between. The CDR3 sequence is CASRFAGNTIYF. CDR3 DNA: TGTGCCAGCAGATTCGCCGGAAACACCATATATTTT.

The gene calls are TRBV12-3 or TRBV12-4 and TRBJ2-3; 7 nucleotides agree with TRBD2. V gave up 3 bases and J gave up 4 bases; unmatched junction bases: 16. CDR3 length: 18 residues. CDR3 DNA: TGTGCCAGCAGTTTTGAAACGGGTTTCGGCGGGAGTGCAGATACGCAGTATTTT. It yields the protein CASSFETGFGGSADTQYF.

Concerning this clonotype itself: Its ends do not fully match the called genes, so a read error is possible. V is TRBV4-2 and J is TRBJ2-3; perhaps TRBD2 as D (7 bases). Per the germline V gene, CDR1 is LGHNA and CDR2 is YNFKEQ. The CDR3 is 16 amino acids. The CDR3 sequence: CASTSQGGSRTDTPYF. The CDR3 DNA is TGTGCCAGCACCTCCCAGGGCGGGAGTCGGACAGATACGCCGTATTTT.

The sample holds a few counts of this clonotype. The chain joins TRBV5-1 to TRBJ2-1, with 11 positions matching TRBD2. CDR1 and CDR2 (germline): SGHRS, YFSETQ. The CDR3 runs 15 residues. The V segment lost 4 bases and the J segment 7 bases; nucleotides outside the gene matches: 7. CDR3 region: CASSPMTSGANEQFF. Here the CDR3 DNA reads TGCGCCAGCAGCCCCATGACTAGCGGGGCAAATGAGCAGTTCTTC.

This chain connects TRBV6-5 to TRBJ2-5, with no clear D. Germline V CDR1 and CDR2: MNHEY, SVGAGI. The CDR3 has 15 residues. V shed 0 bases and J shed 4 bases, with 12 bases lying between them. The CDR3: CASSYSIRKGETQYF. The CDR3 nucleotides read TGTGCCAGCAGTTACTCGATCAGAAAGGGAGAGACCCAGTACTTC.

This chain uses TRBV9 with TRBJ2-1, with D uncertain. Germline loops: CDR1 SGDLS, CDR2 YYNGEE. V lost 2 bases and J 1 base, leaving 4 bases between the germline ends. This CDR3 has 13 residues. This chain's CDR3 is CASSVQSYNEQFF. The CDR3 DNA reads as TGTGCCAGCAGCGTCCAATCCTACAATGAGCAGTTCTTC.

This clonotype has only a few counts. The chain recombines TRBV7-8 with TRBJ2-3, with D perhaps being TRBD1 or TRBD2 (5 bases each). V was trimmed by 8 bases and J by 5 bases, leaving 8 bases between them. The CDR3 consists of 11 residues. CDR1 SGHVS and CDR2 FQNEAQ come from the germline V gene. Here the CDR3 reads CASGGEDTQYF. The CDR3 DNA reads TGTGCCAGCGGGGGAGAAGATACGCAGTATTTT.

This clonotype has just a few counts. CDR3 residues: CASSQVRGGSSEKLFF. CDR3 coding DNA: TGTGCCAGCAGCCAAGTAAGGGGAGGCTCATCAGAAAAACTGTTTTTT. V gene TRBV4-2 combines with J gene TRBJ1-4, with a weak D call TRBD1 (5 bases). This CDR3 is built from 16 residues. Looked up from germline, CDR1 is LGHNA and CDR2 is YNFKEQ. Trimming removed 1 base from V and 8 bases from J, with 17 bases in between.

Only a few counts were recorded for this clonotype. The rearrangement uses TRBV4-3 and TRBJ2-3; D is perhaps TRBD2 (6 bases). CDR1 LGHNA and CDR2 YSLEER come from the germline V gene. The CDR3 totals 14 residues. Trimming took off 3 bases at V and 5 bases at J, with 12 bases between the two ends. The CDR3 DNA is TGCGCCAGCAGCCAGGAGGGCTGGAGAGATACGCAGTATTTT. It codes for CASSQEGWRDTQYF.

The gene calls are TRBV30 and TRBJ2-4; 9 nucleotides agree with TRBD2. The CDR3 contains 13 residues. CDR1 is GTSNPN, CDR2 SVGIG, per germline (reference sequence). This CDR3 reads CGGGGLSKNIQYF. CDR3 sequence (DNA): TGTGGCGGGGGGGGCTTGTCCAAAAACATTCAGTACTTC.

This clonotype was seen a handful of times. V gene TRBV12-3 or TRBV12-4 combines with J gene TRBJ2-5; D unclear. Trimming shortened V by 7 bases and J by 6 bases, and 9 bases separated the two germline ends. CDR3 length: 11 residues. In DNA, the CDR3 is TGTGCCAGCACCGACTGGAAGACCCAGTACTTC. The encoded protein is CASTDWKTQYF.

The table lists this clonotype with a few counts. This chain connects TRBV6-1 to TRBJ1-5, with 10 bases fitting TRBD1. The germline V gene encodes CDR1 MNHNS and CDR2 SASEGT. The CDR3 length is 13 residues. V trimming: 7 bases; J trimming: 10 bases; junction bases outside the gene matches: 7. This chain's CDR3 is CASKGTGELPQHF. The CDR3 nucleotides are TGTGCCAGCAAAGGGACAGGGGAGCTCCCCCAGCATTTT.

In this sample, this clonotype turned up many times. This rearrangement joins TRBV4-1 to TRBJ2-1; D unclear. The CDR3 loop spans 15 amino acids. Germline CDR1 reads MGHRA; CDR2 reads YSYEKL. V was shortened by 4 bases and J by 8 bases, with 18 bases between the two germline ends. This CDR3 reads CASSPDVSGRDEQFF. CDR3 nucleotides: TGCGCCAGCAGCCCAGACGTAAGTGGTCGCGATGAGCAGTTCTTC.

This clonotype was detected a few times. The rearrangement joins TRBV12-3 or TRBV12-4 to TRBJ2-4; D is ambiguous. The CDR3 covers 12 residues. Trimming shortened V by 6 bases and J by 6 bases, and 9 bases separated the two germline ends. The CDR3 here is CASRLDGNIQYF. The CDR3 DNA reads as TGTGCCAGCAGACTGGACGGAAACATTCAGTACTTC.

The chain recombines TRBV25-1 with TRBJ2-5; D unresolved. Trimming stripped 1 base from V and 5 bases from J, with 11 bases between. CDR1 is MGHDK and CDR2 is SYGVNS in the germline V gene. The CDR3 spans 14 residues. CDR3 protein: CASSESATLETQYF. DNA for the CDR3: TGTGCCAGCAGTGAATCAGCGACCTTGGAGACCCAGTACTTC.

This clonotype has a handful of counts. V is TRBV4-1 and J is TRBJ2-2, with TRBD1 matching over 8 bases. Germline V gene sequence: CDR1 MGHRA, CDR2 YSYEKL. V was clipped by 0 bases and J by 4 bases; unmatched bases: 22. This CDR3 comprises 22 residues. CDR3 residues: CASSQELSLDRGILEATGELFF. CDR3 coding DNA: TGCGCCAGCAGCCAAGAACTAAGCCTCGACAGGGGAATACTAGAGGCCACCGGGGAGCTGTTTTTT.

The chain recombines TRBV11-2 with TRBJ1-2; D remains ambiguous. Germline V gene sequence: CDR1 SGHAT, CDR2 FQNNGV. The V and J ends lost 2 bases and 7 bases respectively, with 11 bases between them. CDR3 size: 13 residues. CDR3 DNA: TGTGCCAGCAGCTTAATAGGGCTGCCTGGCTACACCTTC. As protein: CASSLIGLPGYTF.

CDR3 amino acids: CASSSGLAGGPGHGQFF. The CDR3 nucleotides read TGTGCCAGCAGCTCGGGACTAGCGGGAGGCCCGGGGCATGGGCAGTTCTTC. V and J are TRBV13 and TRBJ2-1, with 15 positions matching TRBD2. The CDR3 covers 17 residues. CDR1 is PRHDT, CDR2 FYEKMQ, per germline (reference sequence). The V segment lost 4 bases and the J segment 12 bases; nucleotides outside the gene matches: 13.

This clonotype was seen more than once but under ten times. The rearrangement links TRBV9 to TRBJ2-2; D perhaps matches TRBD2 (6 bases). V was trimmed by 4 bases and J by 4 bases, leaving 20 bases between them. This CDR3 comprises 17 residues. CDR1 and CDR2 (germline): SGDLS, YYNGEE. CDR3 sequence reads: CASSLPAGDFSTGELFF. CDR3 coding DNA: TGTGCCAGCAGCCTCCCGGCCGGGGACTTCTCCACCGGGGAGCTGTTTTTT.

The V call is TRBV5-6, the J call TRBJ2-3; 12 bases are shared with TRBD2. The CDR3 contains 16 residues. Germline CDR1 and CDR2: SGHDT and YYEEEE. Trimming at V came to 5 bases and at J to 2 bases, leaving 6 bases not matched to a gene. CDR3 protein: CASSRRLAGATDTQYF. The CDR3 DNA reads TGTGCCAGCAGTCGACGACTAGCGGGAGCCACAGATACGCAGTATTTT.